This T cell receptor beta chain was sequenced in a study of cytomegalovirus exposure and HLA in healthy donors. For the study at large: Tens of millions of unique TCRs from HLA-typed donors made up an early data release. Findings and caveats of the study: Sequencing probably produced one cluster of sequence variants that were highly shared. Relative to the 666-donor mean, N-insertions were reportedly fewer in an Asian-associated ancestry cluster in a later analysis.

About this clone itself: Its antigen is not known.

V was pared by 0 bases and J by 2 bases, with 14 bases between. Germline lookup yields CDR1 LNHDA and CDR2 SQIVND (reference sequence). The CDR3 contains 17 residues. Primers for the PCR totalled 60 Vbeta and 13 Jbeta. Data came from immunoSEQ multiplex PCR; TCRdb stores just in-frame clones and leaves some out. The table for this sample gives 150,000 or so clones. Source material: PBMCs. The chain combines TRBV19 with TRBJ1-5; the D is unclear. This receptor was obtained from a woman between 40 and 50 years old in good health and CMV-seropositive. In DNA, the CDR3 is TGTGCCAGTAGTATAGATCGGCCGAACGGGGGCAATCAGCCCCAGCATTTT. Residues: CASSIDRPNGGNQPQHF.